Below are 22 T cell receptor beta chains sequenced from a single sample in a study of vaccination effects on CD4 cells after COVID-19 (dated by TCRdb to between 2021 and 2024). After more than 9 days of culture, CD4+ T cells were isolated with the EasySep CD4+ T cell isolation kit. For these receptors, no antigen is known. Receptor libraries were prepared by the immunoSEQ multiplex PCR assay. This immuneACCESS table, as held by TCRdb, lists in-frame sequences with V and J called but not all clones. Of the missing ones, under half trace to an unresolved V gene in checked studies; the others have no known cause. Recorded for this sample are some 49,000 clones; roughly 72% of them occurred a single time. Roughly 8.7% of the sample comes from the top ten. Sample: CD4+ T cells from PBMCs cultured without peptide, taken before COVID-19 vaccination. The receptor source for this set is a human donor who had a prior SARS-CoV-2 infection.

The chain has TRBV7-9 and TRBJ2-3; the match to TRBD2 covers 12 bases. The CDR3 loop spans 18 amino acids. The V gene end was trimmed by 3 bases and the J gene end by 3 bases; junction bases not matched to a gene: 10. The germline CDR1 and CDR2 sequences are SEHNR and FQNEAQ (reference sequence). This CDR3 reads CASSLLAGGPSRTDTQYF. The CDR3 nucleotides read TGTGCCAGCAGCTTGCTAGCGGGAGGGCCCTCGAGGACAGATACGCAGTATTTT.

The V and J genes are TRBV29-1 and TRBJ1-2, with D hard to call. There are 14 residues in the CDR3. The germline V gene has CDR1 SQVTM and CDR2 ANQGSEA. The V end lost 6 bases, the J end lost 0 bases, and 14 bases lay between the germline ends. As DNA, the CDR3 is TGCAGCGTAGGTGATCCCGCAGCTAACTATGGCTACACCTTC. It yields the protein CSVGDPAANYGYTF.

This rearrangement joins TRBV7-9 to TRBJ2-2; 8 bases match TRBD2. V was clipped by 3 bases and J by 0 bases; unmatched bases: 0. Per the germline V gene, CDR1 is SEHNR and CDR2 is FQNEAQ (reference sequence). This CDR3 has 15 residues. CDR3 protein: CASSLGLANTGELFF. In nucleotides, the CDR3 is TGTGCCAGCAGCTTGGGACTAGCGAACACCGGGGAGCTGTTTTTT.

V gene TRBV5-1 combines with J gene TRBJ2-3; D may correspond to TRBD1 or TRBD2 (5 bases each). Germline loops: CDR1 SGHRS, CDR2 YFSETQ. The germline V and J ends were trimmed by 3 bases and 0 bases, with 11 bases remaining between them. The CDR3 extends over 15 amino acids. The CDR3 is CASSSTGTSTDTQYF. For the CDR3, the DNA is TGCGCCAGCAGCTCCACCGGGACGAGCACAGATACGCAGTATTTT.

The chain carries TRBV3-1 (or the pseudogene TRBV3-2) and TRBJ2-2; possible D gene TRBD1, 6 bases. Germline CDR1 LGHDT, CDR2 YNNKEL (reference sequence). Deletions cut 4 bases from V and 4 bases from J, with 7 bases between. The CDR3 is made up of 13 amino acids. This CDR3 reads CASSPRGTGELFF. CDR3 sequence (DNA): TGTGCCAGCAGCCCCAGGGGCACCGGGGAGCTGTTTTTT.

This chain connects TRBV4-1 to TRBJ2-7; tentative D call: TRBD1 (6 bases). Trimming took off 2 bases at V and 2 bases at J, with 13 bases between the two ends. The CDR3 spans 15 residues. CDR1 MGHRA and CDR2 YSYEKL come from the germline V gene. CDR3 loop: CASSQPQTGAYEQYF. CDR3 coding DNA: TGCGCCAGCAGCCAACCTCAGACAGGCGCCTACGAGCAGTACTTC.

This chain uses TRBV5-5 with TRBJ2-3; tentatively, D is TRBD1 (6 bases). The CDR3 extends over 14 amino acids. Germline V gives CDR1 SGHKS, CDR2 YYEKEE (reference sequence). Trimming left V 4 bases short and J 2 bases short, with 11 bases between. The CDR3, as DNA: TGTGCCAGCAGCCACGGACAGAACACAGATACGCAGTATTTT. Encoded protein: CASSHGQNTDTQYF.

This clone was seen a few times. This rearrangement joins TRBV4-1 to TRBJ1-2, with D tentatively TRBD1 (5 bases). V was shortened by 0 bases and J by 4 bases, with 18 bases between the two germline ends. The CDR3 totals 17 residues. From germline, CDR1 is MGHRA and CDR2 YSYEKL. The CDR3 is CASSQEKQRRGGYGYTF. CDR3 bases: TGCGCCAGCAGCCAAGAGAAACAGAGGCGTGGGGGCTATGGCTACACCTTC.

Only a few counts were recorded for this clone. The rearrangement uses TRBV2 and TRBJ1-2; the match to TRBD1 covers 10 bases. Germline assignment: CDR1 SNHLY and CDR2 FYNNEI. V lost 6 bases, J lost 9 bases, and 7 bases stayed unmatched. The CDR3 totals 13 residues. Written as DNA, the CDR3 is TGTGCCAGCAGCGAGCCGGGACAGGGGAGCTACACCTTC. As protein: CASSEPGQGSYTF. Together with reference TRBV2 and TRBJ1-2, the CDR3 gives the full variable domain: EPEVTQTPSHQVTQMGQEVILRCVPISNHLYFYWYRQILGQKVEFLVSFYNNEISEKSEIFDDQFSVERPDGSNFTLKIRSTKLEDSAMYFCASSEPGQGSYTFGSGTRLTVV.

The chain uses TRBV4-2 and TRBJ1-1; no clear D gene. From germline, CDR1 is LGHNA and CDR2 YNFKEQ. CDR3 length equals 15 residues. The V end was cut by 1 base, the J end by 1 base, with 10 bases between. CDR3 DNA sequence: TGTGCCAGCAGCCAAGGGTTAGGGTGGAACACTGAAGCTTTCTTT. This encodes CASSQGLGWNTEAFF.

The chain carries TRBV3-1 (or the pseudogene TRBV3-2) and TRBJ2-1, with unresolved D. Germline CDR1 LGHDT, CDR2 YNNKEL (reference sequence). The CDR3 length is 15 residues. Trimming took 1 base from V and 2 from J, leaving 9 bases between them. CDR3 sequence (DNA): TGTGCCAGCAGCCAAGGAAGCGCTGCCTACAATGAGCAGTTCTTC. Protein product: CASSQGSAAYNEQFF.

V is TRBV5-6 and J is TRBJ2-7; tentative D call: TRBD1 (7 bases). Trimming left V 3 bases short and J 11 bases short, with 15 bases between. The CDR3 spans 12 residues. Germline CDR1 and CDR2: SGHDT and YYEEEE. The CDR3 DNA sequence: TGTGCCAGCAGCTGGGGGGACAGACCGGAGTACTTC. Its translation: CASSWGDRPEYF.

This chain uses TRBV6-5 with TRBJ2-5; 8 bases are a match to TRBD1. Losses at the gene ends were 4 bases for V and 5 bases for J; bases not matched to a gene: 9. Germline CDR1 and CDR2: MNHEY and SVGAGI. The CDR3 has 15 amino acids. The CDR3 DNA follows: TGTGCCAGCAGTTCACCACAGGGGGGAAGGGAGACCCAGTACTTC. This translates into CASSSPQGGRETQYF.

This clone was recorded only once. The chain employs TRBV5-1 and TRBJ2-3, with 7 bases identical to TRBD1. CDR3 length equals 16 residues. V lost 0 bases to trimming and J lost 0 bases; unmatched junction nucleotides: 4. Germline CDR1 SGHRS, CDR2 YFSETQ. CDR3 region: CASSLAGGRSTDTQYF. For the CDR3, the DNA is TGCGCCAGCAGCTTGGCAGGGGGTCGGAGCACAGATACGCAGTATTTT.

The gene calls are TRBV5-5 and TRBJ2-2, with a tentative D call TRBD2 (5 bases). Germline V gives CDR1 SGHKS, CDR2 YYEKEE (reference sequence). The germline V and J ends were trimmed by 2 bases and 5 bases, with 10 bases remaining between them. This CDR3 contains 14 residues. This CDR3 is CASSLREWTGELFF. CDR3 nucleotides: TGTGCCAGCAGCTTAAGGGAGTGGACCGGGGAGCTGTTTTTT.

The V call is TRBV7-3, the J call TRBJ2-1; 10 bases line up with TRBD2. V shed 3 bases and J 4 bases; nucleotides not matched to a gene: 3. This CDR3 region has 15 residues. Germline CDR1 and CDR2: SGHTA and FQGTGA. The CDR3 protein is CASSFSGREYNEQFF. CDR3 in DNA: TGTGCCAGCAGCTTCAGCGGGAGGGAGTACAATGAGCAGTTCTTC.

The chain has TRBV6-5 and TRBJ2-7; TRBD2 matches at 8 bases. Germline-derived CDR1 and CDR2 are MNHEY and SVGAGI. V dropped 6 bases and J dropped 4; count of bases not matched to a gene: 8. This CDR3 contains 14 residues. Here the CDR3 DNA reads TGTGCCAGCAGCCCACTAGCGGCGAAATACGAGCAGTACTTC. Translated, it gives CASSPLAAKYEQYF.

This chain joins TRBV2 and TRBJ2-1, with 9 bases that match TRBD2. The CDR3 sequence is 15 residues long. V lost 4 bases, J lost 4 bases, and 5 bases stayed unmatched. Germline loops: CDR1 SNHLY, CDR2 FYNNEI. The CDR3: CASSAQAGGYNEQFF. CDR3 coding DNA: TGTGCCAGCAGTGCGCAAGCGGGAGGATACAATGAGCAGTTCTTC.

This clone was seen more than once but under ten times. This CDR3 is also generated by other DNA sequences in the sample. This chain links TRBV19 with TRBJ1-2, with D possibly TRBD1 on 6 matching bases. This CDR3 contains 13 residues. V shed 5 bases and J shed 4 bases, with 11 bases lying between them. Germline CDR1 LNHDA, CDR2 SQIVND (reference sequence). The CDR3 loop is CASSPQGFYGYTF. Here the CDR3 DNA reads TGTGCCAGTAGTCCACAGGGCTTCTATGGCTACACCTTC.

The chain has TRBV19 and TRBJ2-2, with a weak D call TRBD1 (6 bases). CDR3 size: 14 residues. V lost 4 bases to trimming and J lost 0 bases, with 6 bases between them. Per germline, CDR1 LNHDA and CDR2 SQIVND (reference sequence). The CDR3 protein is CASSRGPNTGELFF. The CDR3 nucleotides are TGTGCCAGTAGTAGGGGGCCGAACACCGGGGAGCTGTTTTTT. The full variable domain, rest sourced from reference TRBV19 and TRBJ2-2, is DGGITQSPKYLFRKEGQNVTLSCEQNLNHDAMYWYRQDPGQGLRLIYYSQIVNDFQKGDIAEGYSVSREKKESFPLTVTSAQKNPTAFYLCASSRGPNTGELFFGEGSRLTVL.

The rearrangement links TRBV5-5 to TRBJ2-1; TRBD2 might be the D (6 bases). V gave up 2 bases and J gave up 4 bases, with 10 bases separating them. The CDR3 is 14 residues long. Germline assignment: CDR1 SGHKS and CDR2 YYEKEE (reference sequence). The CDR3 DNA reads TGTGCCAGCAGCTTCCTAGCGTTGTACAATGAGCAGTTCTTC. Its protein product is CASSFLALYNEQFF.

This chain uses TRBV10-3 with TRBJ2-7; the D call may be TRBD1 or TRBD2 (5 bases each). In germline, CDR1 is ENHRY, CDR2 SYGVKD. There are 13 residues in the CDR3. Trimming took 7 bases from V and 2 from J, leaving 12 bases between them. In DNA form, the CDR3 reads TGTGCCATCAACACGGGACGGACCTACGAGCAGTACTTC. Amino acid sequence: CAINTGRTYEQYF.